A single sample gave rise to the 17 T cell receptor beta chains below, sequenced in a study of OX40 agonist ivuxolimab in advanced cancers. Method: immunoSEQ multiplex PCR; TCRdb's copy keeps in-frame clones and lacks some. Of over 50,000 clones listed, approximately 81% are singletons. This specimen was CD4+ or CD8+ T cells sorted from blood, taken in a trial of the OX40 agonist ivuxolimab. The receptors shown here come from an adult with an advanced solid tumor such as melanoma, head and neck, liver or kidney cancer.

The chain couples TRBV5-1 to TRBJ1-4; 7 nucleotides line up with TRBD1. Germline values: CDR1 SGHRS, CDR2 YFSETQ. The CDR3 totals 17 residues. V was pared by 3 bases and J by 3 bases, with 11 bases of the junction left unmatched. Here the CDR3 reads CASSYRDTGVANEKLFF. CDR3 in DNA: TGCGCCAGCAGCTACCGGGATACAGGGGTGGCTAATGAAAAACTGTTTTTT.

The genes are TRBV7-9 and TRBJ1-6; D is ambiguous. CDR1 is SEHNR, CDR2 FQNEAQ, per germline (reference sequence). With 5 bases removed from V and 9 bases from J, the gap between germline ends came to 8 bases. The CDR3 spans 12 residues. CDR3 sequence: CASSNEGSPLHF. The CDR3 region has the DNA TGTGCCAGCAGCAACGAGGGTTCACCCCTCCACTTT.

Ten or more counts support this clone. J is TRBJ2-7 and V is TRBV10-1; D ambiguous. Germline CDR1 and CDR2: WNHNN and SYGVQD (reference sequence). This CDR3 is built from 13 residues. Trimming took 3 bases from V and 3 from J, leaving 9 bases between them. The CDR3 bases are TGCGCCAGCAGTGATAACAGAAACTACGAGCAGTACTTC. Protein sequence: CASSDNRNYEQYF.

The rearrangement joins TRBV4-2 to TRBJ2-7; 11 bases align to TRBD2. With 1 base clipped from V and 3 bases from J, the junction kept 11 bases outside the gene matches. The CDR3 runs 18 residues. CDR1 is LGHNA and CDR2 is YNFKEQ in the germline V gene. CDR3 amino acids: CASSQGITSGSVIYEQYF. For the CDR3, the DNA is TGTGCCAGCAGCCAAGGTATAACTAGCGGGAGTGTGATCTACGAGCAGTACTTC.

This clone came up once. The CDR3 reads CASSQDLRAVNNSPLHF. The CDR3 nucleotides read TGCGCCAGCAGCCAAGATTTGAGGGCCGTTAATAATTCACCCCTCCACTTT. The genes are TRBV4-3 and TRBJ1-6; D is ambiguous. This CDR3 contains 17 residues. V was clipped by 0 bases and J by 5 bases, with 14 bases between them. CDR1 LGHNA and CDR2 YSLEER come from the germline V gene.

The V call is TRBV11-2, the J call TRBJ2-5, with D uncertain. With 9 bases removed from V and 3 bases from J, the gap between germline ends came to 8 bases. Germline V gene lookup returns CDR1 SGHAT and CDR2 FQNNGV. The CDR3 totals 11 residues. CDR3 region: CASKQEETQYF. The CDR3 DNA reads TGTGCCAGTAAGCAGGAAGAGACCCAGTACTTC.

This chain connects TRBV28 to TRBJ2-7, with a possible D match to TRBD2 (6 bases). The CDR3 consists of 19 residues. Germline loops: CDR1 MDHEN, CDR2 SYDVKM. V was cut by 1 base and J by 0 bases, with 22 bases left in between. CDR3 region: CASSLSPIGAGRSSYEQYF. The CDR3 DNA is TGTGCCAGCAGTTTATCCCCTATAGGGGCGGGAAGGAGCTCCTACGAGCAGTACTTC.

This rearrangement joins TRBV4-2 to TRBJ2-7; D is unclear. Germline loops: CDR1 LGHNA, CDR2 YNFKEQ. This CDR3 comprises 15 residues. V was pared by 6 bases and J by 2 bases, with 17 bases between. The DNA for the CDR3 is TGTGCCAGCAGTCCAAGGTTTCCGGGCACCTACGAGCAGTACTTC. It translates to CASSPRFPGTYEQYF.

The rearrangement uses TRBV28 and TRBJ1-5; D gene unclear. The CDR3 runs 14 residues. Germline values: CDR1 MDHEN, CDR2 SYDVKM. V was trimmed by 2 bases and J by 0 bases, leaving 5 bases between them. CDR3 coding DNA: TGTGCCAGCAGTTTAGGCAGTAGCAATCAGCCCCAGCATTTT. Amino acids: CASSLGSSNQPQHF.

The gene calls are TRBV15 and TRBJ1-3; no clear D. V gave up 1 base and J gave up 0 bases, with 4 bases separating them. CDR1 LNHNV and CDR2 YYDKDF come from the germline V gene (reference sequence). The CDR3 contains 14 residues. The CDR3 DNA follows: TGTGCCACCAGCAGAGGGTTCTCTGGAAACACCATATATTTT. Its translation is CATSRGFSGNTIYF.

This chain uses TRBV5-1 with TRBJ1-4; 10 nucleotides agree with TRBD1. CDR3 size: 15 residues. J lost 8 bases, V lost 3 bases, and 7 bases had no gene match. CDR1 and CDR2 (germline): SGHRS, YFSETQ. The CDR3 DNA sequence: TGCGCCAGCAGCTCGCTTGGGACAGGGGACGAAAAACTGTTTTTT. Residues: CASSSLGTGDEKLFF.

The chain recombines TRBV4-1 with TRBJ1-1; no reliable D call. V was trimmed by 1 base and J by 1 base, leaving 7 bases between them. The CDR3 loop spans 14 amino acids. Germline lookup yields CDR1 MGHRA and CDR2 YSYEKL. In DNA form, the CDR3 reads TGCGCCAGCAGCCAAGGCCTGCGGAACACTGAAGCTTTCTTT. This sequence encodes CASSQGLRNTEAFF.

The chain uses TRBV18 and TRBJ2-7; perhaps TRBD1 as D (6 bases). Germline V gene lookup returns CDR1 KGHSH and CDR2 LQKENI. V dropped 2 bases and J dropped 4 bases, with 9 bases sitting between them. This CDR3 spans 13 amino acids. The CDR3 sequence is CASSPGTKYEQYF. The CDR3 DNA is TGTGCCAGCTCACCAGGGACAAAGTACGAGCAGTACTTC.

Relative to its sample, this clone is medium-sized. The chain combines TRBV7-9 with TRBJ2-2; TRBD2 aligns across 13 bases. With V trimmed by 5 bases and J by 5 bases, 8 bases remained unmatched. CDR3 length: 17 residues. The germline CDR1 and CDR2 sequences are SEHNR and FQNEAQ (reference sequence). CDR3 sequence (DNA): TGTGCCAGCAGCCCGAGGACTAGCGGGAGAGGGACCGGGGAGCTGTTTTTT. Translation: CASSPRTSGRGTGELFF.

The chain joins TRBV29-1 to TRBJ1-2; 11 nucleotides line up with TRBD1. The CDR3 is 13 residues long. V was clipped by 3 bases and J by 8 bases; unmatched bases: 5. Germline CDR1 reads SQVTM; CDR2 reads ANQGSEA. The CDR3 region is CSVDSRDRGGYTF. CDR3 DNA sequence: TGCAGCGTTGATTCTCGGGACAGGGGGGGCTACACCTTC.

The chain employs TRBV10-3 and TRBJ1-1, with no clear D. Trimming left V 0 bases short and J 6 bases short, with 8 bases between. The germline V gene has CDR1 ENHRY and CDR2 SYGVKD. The CDR3 consists of 13 residues. CDR3 nucleotide sequence: TGTGCCATCAGTGAGTCGACCGGGGCTGAAGCTTTCTTT. As protein: CAISESTGAEAFF.

The chain couples TRBV29-1 to TRBJ1-2, with D perhaps matching TRBD1 (6 bases). Germline V gives CDR1 SQVTM, CDR2 ANQGSEA. The CDR3 loop spans 13 amino acids. The ends were cut back, 7 bases at V and 7 bases at J, with 19 bases in the middle. CDR3 residues: CSAQGFQAGGYTF. CDR3 sequence (DNA): TGCAGCGCTCAGGGGTTTCAAGCTGGTGGCTACACCTTC. Combining the CDR3 with reference TRBV29-1 and TRBJ1-2 gives the whole variable domain SAVISQKPSRDICQRGTSLTIQCQVDSQVTMMFWYRQQPGQSLTLIATANQGSEATYESGFVIDKFPISRPNLTFSTLTVSNMSPEDSSIYLCSAQGFQAGGYTFGSGTRLTVV.